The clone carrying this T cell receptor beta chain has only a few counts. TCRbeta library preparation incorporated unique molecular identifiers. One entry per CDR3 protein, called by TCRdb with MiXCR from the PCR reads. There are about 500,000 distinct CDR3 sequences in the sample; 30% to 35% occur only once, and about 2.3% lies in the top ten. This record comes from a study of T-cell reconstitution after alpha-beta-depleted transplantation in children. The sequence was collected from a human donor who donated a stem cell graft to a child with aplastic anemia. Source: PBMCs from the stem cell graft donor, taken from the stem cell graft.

The CDR3 DNA reads as TGTGCCAGCAGTCCGACAGAAGGGTCCCAAGAGACCCAGTACTTC. It codes for CASSPTEGSQETQYF. This sequence joins TRBV12-3 or TRBV12-4 and TRBJ2-5; D is possibly TRBD1 (5 bases). Trimming removed 5 bases from V and 1 base from J, with 14 bases in between. This CDR3 region has 15 residues.